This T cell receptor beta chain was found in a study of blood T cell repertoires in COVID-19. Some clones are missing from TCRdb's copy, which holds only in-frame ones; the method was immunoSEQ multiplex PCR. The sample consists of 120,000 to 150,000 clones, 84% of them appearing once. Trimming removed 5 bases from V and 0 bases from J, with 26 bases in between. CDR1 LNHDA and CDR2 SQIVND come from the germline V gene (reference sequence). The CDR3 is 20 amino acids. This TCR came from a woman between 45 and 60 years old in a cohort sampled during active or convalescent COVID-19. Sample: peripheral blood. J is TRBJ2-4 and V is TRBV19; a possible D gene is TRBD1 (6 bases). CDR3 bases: TGTGCCAGTAGTCTGGACCGACAGGAAGCGGTCCCTTTAGCCAAAAACATTCAGTACTTC. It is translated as CASSLDRQEAVPLAKNIQYF.